The 29 T cell receptor beta chains reported below all come from one sample, sequenced in a study of early T cells in non-severe SARS-CoV-2 infection. Via MiXCR, TCRdb re-called the 5' RACE reads, giving one row per CDR3 protein. Here the sample spans fewer than 40,000 distinct CDR3 sequences, roughly 4.9% being singletons. Sequenced input: whole blood. Receptor source: an adult who was a healthcare worker with PCR-confirmed SARS-CoV-2 infection or an uninfected control (not recorded which).

This clonotype has ten or more counts. The V and J genes are TRBV29-1 and TRBJ2-3; the D call may be TRBD1 or TRBD2 (5 bases each). This CDR3 spans 13 amino acids. Between the trimmed V and J ends, which lost 5 bases and 2 bases, there was a span of 11 bases. Germline V gives CDR1 SQVTM, CDR2 ANQGSEA. This CDR3 is CSVHGGITDTQYF. The CDR3 DNA follows: TGCAGCGTTCATGGGGGTATCACAGATACGCAGTATTTT.

In this sample, this clonotype turned up many times. This rearrangement joins TRBV11-2 to TRBJ2-4, with D maybe TRBD1 (6 bases). Germline assignment: CDR1 SGHAT and CDR2 FQNNGV. V shed 4 bases and J shed 8 bases, with 12 bases lying between them. The CDR3 length is 13 residues. The CDR3 region is CASSYDQGYIQYF. For the CDR3, the DNA is TGTGCCAGCAGCTATGATCAGGGGTACATTCAGTACTTC.

The sample holds many counts of this clonotype. The chain is built from TRBV7-6 and TRBJ2-1; D might be TRBD2 (5 bases). CDR3 length: 14 amino acids. Trimming shortened V by 3 bases and J by 3 bases, and 9 bases separated the two germline ends. Germline-derived CDR1 and CDR2 are SGHVS and FNYEAQ. The CDR3 region has the DNA TGTGCCAGCAGCTTTGGAGGACTCTACAATGAGCAGTTCTTC. Its translation: CASSFGGLYNEQFF.

Ten or more counts support this clonotype. The CDR3 is CASSLGQGVDGYTF. The CDR3 nucleotides are TGTGCCAGCAGTTTGGGGCAGGGGGTGGATGGCTACACCTTC. The chain employs TRBV28 and TRBJ1-2; 7 bases are shared with TRBD1. Per the germline V gene, CDR1 is MDHEN and CDR2 is SYDVKM. Trimming took 3 bases from V and 6 from J; bases not matched to a gene: 7. This CDR3 comprises 14 residues.

The chain links TRBV7-2 to TRBJ2-1, with 8 bases that match TRBD2. The germline V gene encodes CDR1 SGHTA and CDR2 FQGNSA. The V gene end was trimmed by 1 base and the J gene end by 6 bases; junction bases not matched to a gene: 2. The CDR3 has 14 residues. The CDR3 here is CASSLVTSGNEQFF. The DNA for the CDR3 is TGTGCCAGCAGCTTAGTAACTAGCGGCAATGAGCAGTTCTTC.

This clonotype was recorded many times. The gene calls are TRBV4-3 and TRBJ2-3, with 9 bases identical to TRBD2. The junction had 5 bases not matched to a gene; V was cut back by 2 bases and J by 2 bases. This CDR3 is built from 16 residues. From germline, CDR1 is LGHNA and CDR2 YSLEER. CDR3: CASSQMLAGPTDTQYF. The DNA of the CDR3 is TGCGCCAGCAGCCAAATGCTAGCGGGGCCCACAGATACGCAGTATTTT.

There are many counts of this clonotype. The chain carries TRBV6-6 and TRBJ1-2; D possibly corresponds to TRBD1 (6 bases). V was cut by 6 bases and J by 2 bases, with 10 bases left in between. The CDR3 has 13 residues. Germline-derived CDR1 and CDR2 are MNHNY and SVGAGI (reference sequence). This chain's CDR3 is CASSRQENYGYTF. CDR3 DNA: TGTGCCAGCAGCCGACAGGAAAACTATGGCTACACCTTC.

This chain connects TRBV20-1 to TRBJ1-4; no reliable D call. The CDR3 is made up of 11 amino acids. Germline V CDR1 and CDR2: DFQATT, SNEGSKA (reference sequence). In DNA form, the CDR3 reads TGCGCTCTTTACCACGATGAAAAACTGTTTTTT. Translated: CALYHDEKLFF.

This clonotype was counted at least ten times. This chain connects TRBV4-2 to TRBJ2-1, with 9 bases lining up with TRBD2. Germline V lookup: CDR1 LGHNA, CDR2 YNFKEQ. V lost 3 bases, J lost 6 bases, and 6 bases stayed unmatched. This CDR3 has 15 residues. The CDR3 region is CASSHTSGWGNEQFF. For the CDR3, the DNA is TGTGCCAGCAGCCATACTAGCGGGTGGGGCAATGAGCAGTTCTTC.

This chain connects TRBV7-2 to TRBJ2-3; 9 bases align to TRBD2. The CDR3 runs to 15 residues. Germline CDR1 SGHTA, CDR2 FQGNSA. Losses at the gene ends were 3 bases for V and 4 bases for J; bases not matched to a gene: 5. The CDR3 DNA follows: TGTGCCAGCAGCTTCGCCCTAGCGGGATCAGATACGCAGTATTTT. Protein: CASSFALAGSDTQYF. The full variable domain, with the rest looked up from reference TRBV7-2 and TRBJ2-3, is GAGVSQSPSNKVTEKGKDVELRCDPISGHTALYWYRQSLGQGLEFLIYFQGNSAPDKSGLPSDRFSAERTGGSVSTLTIQRTQQEDSAVYLCASSFALAGSDTQYFGPGTRLTVL.

In this sample, this clonotype turned up a few times. The chain uses TRBV6-2 or TRBV6-3 and TRBJ1-2, with D unresolved. This CDR3 has 12 residues. V was cut by 5 bases and J by 4 bases, with 8 bases left in between. The germline V gene encodes CDR1 MNHEY and CDR2 SVGEGT. CDR3 residues: CASSLRAYGYTF. CDR3 sequence (DNA): TGTGCCAGCAGTCTCCGGGCCTATGGCTACACCTTC.

The rearrangement uses TRBV20-1 and TRBJ2-7; TRBD1 aligns across 10 bases. This CDR3 spans 13 amino acids. V gave up 6 bases and J gave up 9 bases; unmatched junction bases: 11. From germline, CDR1 is DFQATT and CDR2 SNEGSKA (reference sequence). This CDR3 reads CSAQGQGSYRQYF. CDR3 sequence (DNA): TGCAGTGCCCAGGGACAGGGGTCTTACCGGCAGTACTTC.

The table lists this clonotype with many counts. An end of the junction differs from the germline gene, which may be a read error. The genes are TRBV7-6 and TRBJ2-5; 15 bases line up with TRBD2. This CDR3 is 18 amino acids long. CDR1 is SGHVS and CDR2 is FNYEAQ in the germline V gene. CDR3 loop: CASSQGLAGGGAQGTQYF. The CDR3 coding sequence is TGTGCCAGCAGCCAGGGACTAGCGGGAGGAGGAGCTCAAGGGACCCAGTACTTC.

This clonotype was picked up many times. The genes are TRBV7-9 and TRBJ2-7, with D possibly being TRBD1 (5 bases). The CDR3 contains 14 residues. Germline V gene lookup returns CDR1 SEHNR and CDR2 FQNEAQ (reference sequence). V was shortened by 5 bases and J by 2 bases, with 13 bases between the two germline ends. DNA for the CDR3: TGTGCCAGCAGCCTAGGAAGGGGCGCCTACGAGCAGTACTTC. This gives the protein CASSLGRGAYEQYF.

This clonotype was seen ten or more times. The chain links TRBV7-2 to TRBJ2-7; the D gene is possibly TRBD1 (5 bases). Germline lookup yields CDR1 SGHTA and CDR2 FQGNSA. Trimming took off 5 bases at V and 10 bases at J, with 12 bases between the two ends. The CDR3 is 11 amino acids. The CDR3 here is CASSVAGPQYF. CDR3 DNA sequence: TGTGCCAGCAGCGTTGCAGGGCCTCAGTACTTC. The complete variable domain, with remaining parts taken from reference TRBV7-2 and TRBJ2-7, reads GAGVSQSPSNKVTEKGKDVELRCDPISGHTALYWYRQSLGQGLEFLIYFQGNSAPDKSGLPSDRFSAERTGGSVSTLTIQRTQQEDSAVYLCASSVAGPQYFGPGTRLTVT.

This clonotype was detected only a few times. This chain links TRBV7-2 with TRBJ2-7, with no clear D. The CDR3 spans 15 residues. Germline CDR1 reads SGHTA; CDR2 reads FQGNSA. Trimming cost V 4 bases and J 2 bases, with 15 bases left between them. CDR3 nucleotide sequence: TGTGCCAGCAGCTCCGCCGGCGGCAGCCCCTACGAGCAGTACTTC. This gives the protein CASSSAGGSPYEQYF.

The table lists this clonotype with many counts. This sequence joins TRBV27 and TRBJ2-5; D is possibly TRBD2 (5 bases). The CDR3 has 14 residues. Germline lookup yields CDR1 MNHEY and CDR2 SMNVEV (reference sequence). Trimming removed 2 bases at V and 1 base at J, with 8 bases between. CDR3 DNA sequence: TGTGCCAGCAGTTTAACGGGGTTCCAAGAGACCCAGTACTTC. Its protein is CASSLTGFQETQYF.

This clonotype was picked up many times. This chain links TRBV10-1 with TRBJ2-1, with 9 bases identical to TRBD1. The ends lost 6 bases at V and 3 bases at J; junction bases unmatched: 9. CDR1 is WNHNN, CDR2 SYGVQD, per germline (reference sequence). CDR3 length: 16 residues. This CDR3 is CASSPTGTGFYNEQFF. CDR3 coding DNA: TGCGCCAGCAGCCCAACCGGGACAGGGTTCTACAATGAGCAGTTCTTC.

This clonotype was seen a single time. This may stem from a read error, because a much larger clone lies one nucleotide away. V usage is TRBV7-8 and J usage is TRBJ1-1; 9 positions match TRBD1. Germline V gene lookup returns CDR1 SGHVS and CDR2 FQNEAQ. The CDR3 extends over 14 amino acids. This CDR3 reads CACSSQGAGTEAFF. The CDR3 nucleotides are TGTGCCTGCAGCTCACAGGGGGCAGGCACTGAAGCTTTCTTT. The whole variable domain, filled in from reference TRBV7-8 and TRBJ1-1, reads GAGVSQSPRYKVAKRGQDVALRCDPISGHVSLFWYQQALGQGPEFLTYFQNEAQLDKSGLPSDRFFAERPEGSVSTLKIQRTQQEDSAVYLCACSSQGAGTEAFFGQGTRLTVV.

In its sample, this clonotype was seen a few times. The V and J genes are TRBV29-1 and TRBJ2-1; D unclear. The CDR3 is 11 amino acids. Germline lookup yields CDR1 SQVTM and CDR2 ANQGSEA. Deletions cut 4 bases from V and 8 bases from J, with 9 bases between. CDR3 in DNA: TGCAGCGTTGGATCCCTGGATGAGCAGTTCTTC. Translation gives CSVGSLDEQFF.

Comments on this clonotype: A much larger clone sits a single nucleotide away, making a read error possible. This chain links TRBV12-3 or TRBV12-4 with TRBJ1-1; D is unclear. This CDR3 is built from 12 residues. Trimming pared 5 bases from V and 4 bases from J, leaving 8 bases between. The CDR3 spells CASSLWITEAFF. The CDR3, as DNA: TGTGCCAGCAGTCTGTGGATCACTGAAGCTTTCTTT.

This clonotype has more than one count but fewer than ten. The gene calls are TRBV24-1 and TRBJ2-1, with TRBD2 matching over 12 bases. This CDR3 region has 15 residues. V lost 5 bases, J lost 3 bases, and 1 base stayed unmatched. CDR1 is KGHDR and CDR2 is SFDVKD in the germline V gene. The CDR3 nucleotides are TGTGCCACCAGTGGGGGACTAGCGGGCTACAATGAGCAGTTCTTC. Amino acid sequence: CATSGGLAGYNEQFF.

At least ten counts were recorded for this clonotype. The J gene is TRBJ2-6, the V gene TRBV18; D gene ambiguous. CDR1 is KGHSH, CDR2 LQKENI, per germline. Between the trimmed V and J ends, which lost 1 base and 1 base, there was a span of 8 bases. The CDR3 length is 16 residues. The CDR3 spells CASSPLGSSGANVLTF. CDR3 coding DNA: TGTGCCAGCTCACCACTGGGGTCGTCTGGGGCCAACGTCCTGACTTTC.

Many counts were recorded for this clonotype. The V gene is TRBV6-6, the J gene TRBJ2-7; D may be TRBD2 (5 bases). The germline CDR1 and CDR2 sequences are MNHNY and SVGAGI (reference sequence). The CDR3 sequence is 15 residues long. V shed 7 bases and J shed 6 bases, with 22 bases lying between them. DNA of the CDR3: TGTGCCAGCACGCCTTCCGGGGTAACACTGGGCGAGCAGTACTTC. Encoded protein: CASTPSGVTLGEQYF.

This clonotype was observed at least ten times. V usage is TRBV12-3 or TRBV12-4 and J usage is TRBJ2-7; no clear D. The V gene lost 8 bases and the J gene lost 7 bases, with 27 bases spanning the gap. The CDR3 length is 16 residues. CDR3 in amino acids: CASRVWARAGMREQYF. CDR3 DNA sequence: TGTGCCAGCCGAGTCTGGGCACGGGCAGGTATGAGGGAGCAGTACTTC.

As to this clonotype: This may arise from a read error, as a much more abundant clone is one base away. V and J are TRBV6-6 and TRBJ2-1; 7 bases are shared with TRBD1. This CDR3 is 17 amino acids long. The germline CDR1 and CDR2 sequences are MNHNY and SVGAGI (reference sequence). V was pared by 6 bases and J by 3 bases, with 14 bases of the junction left unmatched. The CDR3 reads CASSRTQGIVDYNEQFF. The CDR3 coding sequence is TGTGCCAGCAGCCGAACACAGGGGATAGTGGACTACAATGAGCAGTTCTTC.

This clonotype was picked up many times. V usage is TRBV11-2 and J usage is TRBJ1-2; D is perhaps TRBD1 (5 bases). With 5 bases removed from V and 2 bases from J, the gap between germline ends came to 18 bases. Germline V CDR1 and CDR2: SGHAT, FQNNGV. The CDR3 is made up of 16 amino acids. The CDR3 spells CASSRIGGRGNYGYTF. In DNA, the CDR3 is TGTGCCAGCAGCCGAATCGGCGGGAGGGGAAACTATGGCTACACCTTC.

Ten or more counts support this clonotype. This chain uses TRBV4-1 with TRBJ2-1; 9 bases align to TRBD1. The CDR3 extends over 15 amino acids. Germline values: CDR1 MGHRA, CDR2 YSYEKL. Unmatched junction bases numbered 5, after V lost 1 base and J lost 7 bases. The CDR3: CASSQVGTGINEQFF. CDR3 DNA sequence: TGCGCCAGCAGCCAAGTAGGGACAGGGATAAATGAGCAGTTCTTC.

This clonotype has a count of ten or more. The V and J genes are TRBV28 and TRBJ2-7; D unclear. The CDR3 covers 13 residues. The V and J ends lost 6 bases and 0 bases respectively, with 9 bases between them. Germline V gene sequence: CDR1 MDHEN, CDR2 SYDVKM. The CDR3 spells CASRPRSSYEQYF. In DNA form, the CDR3 reads TGTGCCAGCAGACCGAGAAGCTCCTACGAGCAGTACTTC. The variable domain in full, with the rest retrieved from reference TRBV28 and TRBJ2-7, is DVKVTQSSRYLVKRTGEKVFLECVQDMDHENMFWYRQDPGLGLRLIYFSYDVKMKEKGDIPEGYSVSREKKERFSLILESASTNQTSMYLCASRPRSSYEQYFGPGTRLTVT.